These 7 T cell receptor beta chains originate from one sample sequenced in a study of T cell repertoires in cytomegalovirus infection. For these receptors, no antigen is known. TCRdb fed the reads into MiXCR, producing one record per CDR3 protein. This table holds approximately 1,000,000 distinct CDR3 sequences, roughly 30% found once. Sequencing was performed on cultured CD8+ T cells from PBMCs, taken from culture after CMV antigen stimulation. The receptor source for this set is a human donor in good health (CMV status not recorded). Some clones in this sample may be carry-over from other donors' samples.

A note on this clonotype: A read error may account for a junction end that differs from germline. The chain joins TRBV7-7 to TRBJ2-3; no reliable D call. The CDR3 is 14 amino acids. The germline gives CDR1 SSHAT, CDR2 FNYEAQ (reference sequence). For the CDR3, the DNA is TGTGCTAGCAGCGCGTTCGTGGGCGCAGATACGCAGTATTTT. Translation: CASSAFVGADTQYF.

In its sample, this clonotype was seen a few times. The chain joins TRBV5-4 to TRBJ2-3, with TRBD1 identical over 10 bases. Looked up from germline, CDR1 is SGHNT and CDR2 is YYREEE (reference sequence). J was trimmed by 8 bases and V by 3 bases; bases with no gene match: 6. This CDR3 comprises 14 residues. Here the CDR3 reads CASSWGTGEGTQYF. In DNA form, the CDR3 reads TGTGCCAGCAGCTGGGGGACAGGGGAGGGTACGCAGTATTTT. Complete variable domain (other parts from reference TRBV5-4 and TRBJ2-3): ETGVTQSPTHLIKTRGQQVTLRCSSQSGHNTVSWYQQALGQGPQFIFQYYREEENGRGNFPPRFSGLQFPNYSSELNVNALELDDSALYLCASSWGTGEGTQYFGPGTRLTVL.

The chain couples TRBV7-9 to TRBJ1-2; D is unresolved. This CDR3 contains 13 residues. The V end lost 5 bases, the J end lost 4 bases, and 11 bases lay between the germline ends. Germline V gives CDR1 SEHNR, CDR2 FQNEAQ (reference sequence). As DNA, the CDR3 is TGTGCCAGCAGCCCAGGACTGCCCTATGGCTACACCTTC. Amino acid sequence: CASSPGLPYGYTF.

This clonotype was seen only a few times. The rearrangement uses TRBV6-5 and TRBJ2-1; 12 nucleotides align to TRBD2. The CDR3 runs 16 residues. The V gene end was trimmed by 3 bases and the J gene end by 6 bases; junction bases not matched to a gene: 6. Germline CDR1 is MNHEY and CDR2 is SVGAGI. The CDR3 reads CASSYLAGGLFNEQFF. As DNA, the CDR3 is TGTGCCAGCAGTTATCTAGCGGGGGGGCTTTTCAATGAGCAGTTCTTC.

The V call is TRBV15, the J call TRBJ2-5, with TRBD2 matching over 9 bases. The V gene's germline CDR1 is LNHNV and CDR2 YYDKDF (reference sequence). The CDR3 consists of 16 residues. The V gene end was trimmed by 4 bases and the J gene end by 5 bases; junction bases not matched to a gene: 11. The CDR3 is CATSTRLAVEEETQYF. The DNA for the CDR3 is TGTGCCACCAGCACCAGACTAGCGGTCGAGGAGGAGACCCAGTACTTC. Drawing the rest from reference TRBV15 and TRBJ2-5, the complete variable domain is DAMVIQNPRYQVTQFGKPVTLSCSQTLNHNVMYWYQQKSSQAPKLLFHYYDKDFNNEADTPDNFQSRRPNTSFCFLDIRSPGLGDTAMYLCATSTRLAVEEETQYFGPGTRLLVL.

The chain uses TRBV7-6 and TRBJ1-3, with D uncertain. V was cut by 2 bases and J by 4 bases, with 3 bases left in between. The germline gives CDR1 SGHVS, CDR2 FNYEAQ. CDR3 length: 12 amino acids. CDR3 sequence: CASSLNGNTIYF. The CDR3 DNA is TGTGCCAGCAGCTTAAACGGAAACACCATATATTTT.

The CDR3 DNA is TGTGCCAGCAGCCAGGCCCAGGGCATTAACTATGGCTACACCTTC. Its protein product is CASSQAQGINYGYTF. V and J are TRBV7-6 and TRBJ1-2; weak D call: TRBD1 (5 bases). CDR3 length: 15 residues. The V end was cut by 5 bases, the J end by 1 base, with 14 bases between. The V gene's germline CDR1 is SGHVS and CDR2 FNYEAQ.